This TCR beta chain comes out of a study of CD8+CD57+ T cells in acquired aplastic anemia listed by TCRdb under 2018. Looking at the study overall: DNA extracted from sorted CD4+ and CD8+ cells had a mean of approximately 3 ug, with a range of about 0.19 to 30 ug. A CD8+CD57+ expansion meant a frequency higher than the mean frequency seen in healthy subjects.

Genomic DNA was used as template for profiling of TCR beta VDJ combinations and CDR3 sequences. An Illumina HiSeq 2000 was the platform used for TCR repertoire sequencing. The original pipeline was this. TRBV/TRBJ rearrangement plots, CDR3 size and DJ length profiles, and Simpson's diversity index were used to evaluate the repertoires. Whichever DNA sequence was most abundant in the deep sequencing data was defined as the immunodominant clone. CDR3 amino acid sequences were screened for sharing across subjects and compared with published repertoires and the VDJdb database. TCRdb trimmed the raw reads at Q25, called clones with MiXCR and kept productive beta chains. Entries are consolidated by CDR3 protein sequence, retaining the most common genes and DNA. The V and J calls shown here were made by TCRdb, not taken from the authors' results. This sample gives around 180,000 distinct CDR3 sequences in total; less than 50% of them show up just once. The ten largest clonotypes hold approximately 13% of the sample.

Turning to this clonotype: No cognate antigen has been identified for it. Per-nucleotide qualities are absent, and no much larger clonotype sits a single base away.

Including cysteine and phenylalanine, the CDR3 has 13 amino acids. The only DNA kept is the CDR3, 39 bases in frame from the first base. The germline V gene encodes CDR1 SGHRS and CDR2 YFSETQ. Germline trimming amounts to 2 bases on V and 8 bases on J, with 6 as the count of junction bases outside the gene matches. Summary of the overall study and its limitations: Around 27 CD8+ CDR3 sequences were shared between patients and controls but appeared highly expressed in patients and within their immunodominant clones. Patients and healthy controls showed no significant difference in CD8+ Simpson's diversity (P=0.060).

Expansion of CD8+CD57+ cells had been shown by flow cytometry in the patients chosen for sequencing. Severe acquired aplastic anemia was diagnosed in all patients according to International Study of Aplastic Anemia and Agranulocytosis and Camitta criteria. No therapy had been received by the patients at the time of blood sampling. The study deep-sequenced TCR repertoires of sorted CD4+ and CD8+ blood T cells from severe aplastic anemia patients and healthy subjects. Patients were enrolled in the USA under clinicaltrials.gov protocols 00001620, 01623167, 00001397, 00071045, 00081523 and 00961064. Ficoll-Paque density gradient centrifugation was used to isolate peripheral blood mononuclear cells. Before DNA extraction, CD4+ and CD8+ T cells were sorted with FACS or magnetic beads.

This clonotype originated in a human donor with aplastic anemia. The V gene is TRBV5-1 and the J gene is TRBJ1-2; 7 central bases correspond to TRBD1. The sequenced sample was sorted CD4+, CD8+, or CD8+CD57+ T cells (not recorded which) from PBMCs. The CDR3 reads CASSFDTTGGYTF. The DNA is as follows: TGCGCCAGCAGCTTCGACACGACAGGGGGCTACACCTTC. This CDR3, with the reference TRBV5-1 and TRBJ1-2 proteins standing in past its ends, gives the full variable domain KAGVTQTPRYLIKTRGQQVTLSCSPISGHRSVSWYQQTPGQGLQFLFEYFSETQRNKGNFPGRFSGRQFSNSRSEMNVSTLELGDSALYLCASSFDTTGGYTFGSGTRLTVV.